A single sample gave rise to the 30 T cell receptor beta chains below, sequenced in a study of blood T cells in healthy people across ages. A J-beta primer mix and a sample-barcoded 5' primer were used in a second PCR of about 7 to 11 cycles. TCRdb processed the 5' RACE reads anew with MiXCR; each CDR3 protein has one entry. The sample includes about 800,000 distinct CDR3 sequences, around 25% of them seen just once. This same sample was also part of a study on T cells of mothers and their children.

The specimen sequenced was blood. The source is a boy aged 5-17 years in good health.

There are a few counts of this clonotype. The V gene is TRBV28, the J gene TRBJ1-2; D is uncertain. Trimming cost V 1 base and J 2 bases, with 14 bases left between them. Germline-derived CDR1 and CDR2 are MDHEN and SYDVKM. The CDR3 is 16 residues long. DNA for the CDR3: TGTGCCAGCAGTTTATTTCGATTGGACGGAAACTATGGCTACACCTTC. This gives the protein CASSLFRLDGNYGYTF.

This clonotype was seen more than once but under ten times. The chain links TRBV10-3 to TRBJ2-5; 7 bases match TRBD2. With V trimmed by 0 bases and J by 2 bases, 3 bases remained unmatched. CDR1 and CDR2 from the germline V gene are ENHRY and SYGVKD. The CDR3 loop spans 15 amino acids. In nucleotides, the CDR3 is TGTGCCATCAGTGAGTCTCTGGGAGGGCAAGAGACCCAGTACTTC. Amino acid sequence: CAISESLGGQETQYF.

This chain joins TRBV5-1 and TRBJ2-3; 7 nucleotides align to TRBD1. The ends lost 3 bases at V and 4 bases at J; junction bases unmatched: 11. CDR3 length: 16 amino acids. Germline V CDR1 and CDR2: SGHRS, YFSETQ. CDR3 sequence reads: CASSSRQGPYPDTQYF. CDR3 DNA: TGCGCCAGCAGCTCCAGACAGGGCCCTTACCCAGATACGCAGTATTTT. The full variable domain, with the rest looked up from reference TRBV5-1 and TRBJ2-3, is KAGVTQTPRYLIKTRGQQVTLSCSPISGHRSVSWYQQTPGQGLQFLFEYFSETQRNKGNFPGRFSGRQFSNSRSEMNVSTLELGDSALYLCASSSRQGPYPDTQYFGPGTRLTVL.

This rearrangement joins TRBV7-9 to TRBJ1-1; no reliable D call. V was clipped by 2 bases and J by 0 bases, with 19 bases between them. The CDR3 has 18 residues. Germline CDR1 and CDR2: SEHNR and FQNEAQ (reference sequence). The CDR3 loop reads CASSLSFPREGMNTEAFF. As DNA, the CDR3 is TGTGCCAGCAGCTTATCATTCCCTAGAGAGGGCATGAACACTGAAGCTTTCTTT.

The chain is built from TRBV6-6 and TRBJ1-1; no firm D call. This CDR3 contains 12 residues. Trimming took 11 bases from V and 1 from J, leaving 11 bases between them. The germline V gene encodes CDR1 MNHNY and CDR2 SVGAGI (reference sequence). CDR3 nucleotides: TGTGCCTCATGTGTTCCGAACACTGAAGCTTTCTTT. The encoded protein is CASCVPNTEAFF.

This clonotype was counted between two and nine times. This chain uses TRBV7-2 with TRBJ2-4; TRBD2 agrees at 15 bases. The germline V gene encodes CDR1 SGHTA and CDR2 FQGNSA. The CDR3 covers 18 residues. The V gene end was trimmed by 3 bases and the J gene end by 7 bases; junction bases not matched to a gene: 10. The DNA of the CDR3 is TGTGCCAGCAGCTTTGGACTAGCGGGAGGGCCGGTCTGGAACATTCAGTACTTC. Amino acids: CASSFGLAGGPVWNIQYF.

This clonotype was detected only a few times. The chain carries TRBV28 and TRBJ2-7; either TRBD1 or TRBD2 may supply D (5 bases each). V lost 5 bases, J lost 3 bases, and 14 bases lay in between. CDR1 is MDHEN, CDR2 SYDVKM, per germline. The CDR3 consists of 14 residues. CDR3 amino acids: CASSPAGTHYEQYF. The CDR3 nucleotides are TGTGCCAGCAGTCCCGCCGGGACGCACTACGAGCAGTACTTC.

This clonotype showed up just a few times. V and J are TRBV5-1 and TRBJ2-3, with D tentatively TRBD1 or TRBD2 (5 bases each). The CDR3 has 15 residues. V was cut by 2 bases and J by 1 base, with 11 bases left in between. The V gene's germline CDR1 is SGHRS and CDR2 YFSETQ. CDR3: CASSLQMGRTDTQYF. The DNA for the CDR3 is TGCGCCAGCAGCTTACAGATGGGACGCACAGATACGCAGTATTTT.

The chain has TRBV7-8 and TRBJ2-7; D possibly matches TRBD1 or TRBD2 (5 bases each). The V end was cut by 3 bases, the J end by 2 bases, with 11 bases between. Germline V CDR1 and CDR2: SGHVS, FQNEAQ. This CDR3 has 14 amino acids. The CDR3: CASSFGTDPYEQYF. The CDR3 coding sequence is TGTGCCAGCAGCTTTGGGACGGATCCCTACGAGCAGTACTTC.

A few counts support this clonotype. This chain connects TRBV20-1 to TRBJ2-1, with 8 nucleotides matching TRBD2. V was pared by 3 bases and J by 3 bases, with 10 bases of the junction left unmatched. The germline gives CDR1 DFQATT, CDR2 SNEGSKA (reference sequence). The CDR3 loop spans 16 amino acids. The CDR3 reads CSARGLEIGVYNEQFF. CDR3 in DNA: TGCAGTGCTAGGGGACTAGAGATAGGGGTCTACAATGAGCAGTTCTTC.

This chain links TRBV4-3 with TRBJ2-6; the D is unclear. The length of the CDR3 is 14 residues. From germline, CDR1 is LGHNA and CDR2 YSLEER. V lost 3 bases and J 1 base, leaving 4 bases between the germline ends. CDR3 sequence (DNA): TGCGCCAGCAGCCAGGCTTCTGGGGCCAACGTCCTGACTTTC. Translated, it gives CASSQASGANVLTF.

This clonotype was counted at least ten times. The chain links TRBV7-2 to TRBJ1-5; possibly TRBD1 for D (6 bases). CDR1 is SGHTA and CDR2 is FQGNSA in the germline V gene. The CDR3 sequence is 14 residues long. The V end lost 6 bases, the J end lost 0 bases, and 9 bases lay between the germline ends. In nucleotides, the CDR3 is TGTGCCAGCAGTCCGGACAGTAGCAATCAGCCCCAGCATTTT. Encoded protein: CASSPDSSNQPQHF. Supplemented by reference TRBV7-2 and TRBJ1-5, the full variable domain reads GAGVSQSPSNKVTEKGKDVELRCDPISGHTALYWYRQSLGQGLEFLIYFQGNSAPDKSGLPSDRFSAERTGGSVSTLTIQRTQQEDSAVYLCASSPDSSNQPQHFGDGTRLSIL.

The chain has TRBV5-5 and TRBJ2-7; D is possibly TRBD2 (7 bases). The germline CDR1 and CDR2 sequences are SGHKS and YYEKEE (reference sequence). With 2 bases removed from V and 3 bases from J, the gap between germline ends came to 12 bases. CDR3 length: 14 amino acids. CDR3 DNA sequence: TGTGCCAGCAGCTTTGCGGGGGCAGGCTACGAGCAGTACTTC. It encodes CASSFAGAGYEQYF. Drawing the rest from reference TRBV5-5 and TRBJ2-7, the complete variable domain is DAGVTQSPTHLIKTRGQQVTLRCSPISGHKSVSWYQQVLGQGPQFIFQYYEKEERGRGNFPDRFSARQFPNYSSELNVNALLLGDSALYLCASSFAGAGYEQYFGPGTRLTVT.

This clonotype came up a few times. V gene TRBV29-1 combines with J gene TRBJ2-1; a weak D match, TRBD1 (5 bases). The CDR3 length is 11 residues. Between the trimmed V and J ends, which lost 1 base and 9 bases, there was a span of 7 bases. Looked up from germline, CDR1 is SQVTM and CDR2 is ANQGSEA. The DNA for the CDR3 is TGCAGCGTTGAAGGTAGGGGTGAGCAGTTCTTC. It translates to CSVEGRGEQFF.

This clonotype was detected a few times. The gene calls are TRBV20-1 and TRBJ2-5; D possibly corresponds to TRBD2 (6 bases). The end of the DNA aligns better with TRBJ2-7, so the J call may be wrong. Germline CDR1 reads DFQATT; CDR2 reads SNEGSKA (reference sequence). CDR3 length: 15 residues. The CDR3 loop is CSAREAGPDTYEQYF. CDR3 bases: TGCAGTGCTAGAGAGGCGGGACCCGACACCTACGAGCAGTACTTC.

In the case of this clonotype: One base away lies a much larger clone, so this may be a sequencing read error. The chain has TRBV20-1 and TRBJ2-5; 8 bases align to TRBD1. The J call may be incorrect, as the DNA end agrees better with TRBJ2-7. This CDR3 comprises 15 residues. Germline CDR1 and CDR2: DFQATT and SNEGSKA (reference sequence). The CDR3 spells CSARDRQGFSYEQYV. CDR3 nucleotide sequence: TGCAGTGCTAGAGATCGACAGGGGTTCTCCTACGAGCAGTACGTC.

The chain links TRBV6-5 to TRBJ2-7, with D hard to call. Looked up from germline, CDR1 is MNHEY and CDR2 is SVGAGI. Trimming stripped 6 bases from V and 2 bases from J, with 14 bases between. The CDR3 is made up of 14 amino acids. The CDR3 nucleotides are TGTGCCAGCAGGACCCTTGGGCCGGCCTACGAGCAGTACTTC. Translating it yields CASRTLGPAYEQYF.

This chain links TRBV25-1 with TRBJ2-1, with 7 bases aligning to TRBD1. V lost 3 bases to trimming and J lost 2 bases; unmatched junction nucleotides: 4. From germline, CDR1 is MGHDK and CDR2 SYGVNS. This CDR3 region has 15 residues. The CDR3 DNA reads TGTGCCAGCAGTGAGTCGGGGACAGCCTACAATGAGCAGTTCTTC. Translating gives CASSESGTAYNEQFF.

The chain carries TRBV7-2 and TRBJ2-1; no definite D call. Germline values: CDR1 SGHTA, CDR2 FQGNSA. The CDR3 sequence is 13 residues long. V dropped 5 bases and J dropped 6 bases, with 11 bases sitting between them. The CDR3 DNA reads TGTGCCAGCAGCCCCTGGCCTGGCAATGAGCAGTTCTTC. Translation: CASSPWPGNEQFF. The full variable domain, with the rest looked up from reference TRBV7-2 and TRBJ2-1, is GAGVSQSPSNKVTEKGKDVELRCDPISGHTALYWYRQSLGQGLEFLIYFQGNSAPDKSGLPSDRFSAERTGGSVSTLTIQRTQQEDSAVYLCASSPWPGNEQFFGPGTRLTVL.

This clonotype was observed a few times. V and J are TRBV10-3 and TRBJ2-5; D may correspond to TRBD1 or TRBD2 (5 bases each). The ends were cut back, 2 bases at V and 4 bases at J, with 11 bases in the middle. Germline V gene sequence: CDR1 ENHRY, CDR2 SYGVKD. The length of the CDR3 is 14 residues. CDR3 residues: CAISEPGLGETQYF. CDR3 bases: TGTGCCATCAGTGAGCCGGGGCTAGGAGAGACCCAGTACTTC.

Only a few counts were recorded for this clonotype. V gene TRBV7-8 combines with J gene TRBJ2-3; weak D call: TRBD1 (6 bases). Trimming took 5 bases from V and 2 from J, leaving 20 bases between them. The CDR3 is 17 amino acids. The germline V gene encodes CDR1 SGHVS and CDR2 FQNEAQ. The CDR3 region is CASSLPGHQPITDTQYF. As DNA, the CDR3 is TGTGCCAGCAGCCTACCGGGACACCAACCTATCACAGATACGCAGTATTTT.

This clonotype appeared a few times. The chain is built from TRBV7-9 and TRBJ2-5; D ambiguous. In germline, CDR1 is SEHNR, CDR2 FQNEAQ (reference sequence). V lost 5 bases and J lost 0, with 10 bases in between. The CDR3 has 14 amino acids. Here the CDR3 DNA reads TGTGCCAGCAGCCAAGGACCCAACCAAGAGACCCAGTACTTC. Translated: CASSQGPNQETQYF. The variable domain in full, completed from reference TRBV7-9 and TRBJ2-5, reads DTGVSQNPRHKITKRGQNVTFRCDPISEHNRLYWYRQTLGQGPEFLTYFQNEAQLEKSRLLSDRFSAERPKGSFSTLEIQRTEQGDSAMYLCASSQGPNQETQYFGPGTRLLVL.

Written as DNA, the CDR3 is TGCGCCAGCAGCCAAGGACGCACAGATACGCAGTATTTT. Its translation is CASSQGRTDTQYF. J is TRBJ2-3 and V is TRBV4-3; no clear D gene. The CDR3 runs 13 residues. Germline values: CDR1 LGHNA, CDR2 YSLEER. Trimming stripped 1 base from V and 1 base from J, with 3 bases between.

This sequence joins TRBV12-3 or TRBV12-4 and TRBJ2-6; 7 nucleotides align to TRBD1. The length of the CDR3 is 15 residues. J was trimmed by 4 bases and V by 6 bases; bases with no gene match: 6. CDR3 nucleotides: TGTGCCAGCAGGTCTGACAGGGCCGGGGCCAACGTCCTGACTTTC. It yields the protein CASRSDRAGANVLTF.

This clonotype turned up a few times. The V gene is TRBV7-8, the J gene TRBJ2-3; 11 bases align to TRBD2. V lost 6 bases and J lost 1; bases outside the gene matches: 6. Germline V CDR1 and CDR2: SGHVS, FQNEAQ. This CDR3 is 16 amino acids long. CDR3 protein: CASRQTSGRGTDTQYF. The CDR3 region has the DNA TGTGCCAGCAGACAAACTAGCGGGAGAGGCACAGATACGCAGTATTTT.

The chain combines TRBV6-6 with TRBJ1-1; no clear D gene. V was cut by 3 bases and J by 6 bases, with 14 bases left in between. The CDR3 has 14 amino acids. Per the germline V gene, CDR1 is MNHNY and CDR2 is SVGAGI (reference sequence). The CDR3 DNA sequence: TGTGCCAGCAGTTATCCGACAAAGGTATCTGAAGCTTTCTTT. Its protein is CASSYPTKVSEAFF.

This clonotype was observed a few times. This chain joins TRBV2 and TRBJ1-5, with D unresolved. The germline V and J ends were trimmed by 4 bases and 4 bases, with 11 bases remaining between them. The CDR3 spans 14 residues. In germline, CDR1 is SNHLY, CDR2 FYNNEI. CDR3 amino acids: CASSGWTRNQPQHF. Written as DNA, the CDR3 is TGTGCCAGCAGTGGGTGGACCCGTAATCAGCCCCAGCATTTT. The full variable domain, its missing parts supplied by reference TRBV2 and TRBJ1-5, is EPEVTQTPSHQVTQMGQEVILRCVPISNHLYFYWYRQILGQKVEFLVSFYNNEISEKSEIFDDQFSVERPDGSNFTLKIRSTKLEDSAMYFCASSGWTRNQPQHFGDGTRLSIL.

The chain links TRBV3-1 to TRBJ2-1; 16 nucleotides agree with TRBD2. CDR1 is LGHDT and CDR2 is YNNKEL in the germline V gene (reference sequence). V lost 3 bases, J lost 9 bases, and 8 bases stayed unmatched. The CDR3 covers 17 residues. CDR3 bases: TGTGCCAGCAGCCACGCCGGGACTAGCGGGGGGGCCCCTGAGCAGTTCTTC. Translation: CASSHAGTSGGAPEQFF.

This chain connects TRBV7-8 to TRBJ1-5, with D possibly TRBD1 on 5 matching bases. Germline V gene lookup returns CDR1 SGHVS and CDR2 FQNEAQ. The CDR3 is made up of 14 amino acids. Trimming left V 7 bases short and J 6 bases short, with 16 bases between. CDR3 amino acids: CASTDRGFGQPQHF. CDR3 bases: TGTGCCAGCACCGATCGGGGGTTCGGTCAGCCCCAGCATTTT.

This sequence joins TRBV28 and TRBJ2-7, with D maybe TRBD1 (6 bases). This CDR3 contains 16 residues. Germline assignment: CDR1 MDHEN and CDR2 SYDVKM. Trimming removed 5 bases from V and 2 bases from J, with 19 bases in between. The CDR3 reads CASSPTTGFGTYEQYF. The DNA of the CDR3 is TGTGCCAGCAGTCCCACAACAGGGTTTGGGACCTACGAGCAGTACTTC.